This entry features one T cell receptor beta chain sequence. Antigen unknown. The data were obtained in a study of cytomegalovirus exposure and HLA in healthy donors. Overall study findings and caveats: The investigators catalogued 150 or so TCR beta chains as cytomegalovirus-associated. The authors later found TCR association rates varying by HLA locus, with DRB1 most and HLA-C fewest. An analysis done earlier found most TCR beta V segments productive about 87% or about 30% of the time.

CDR1 MNHEY and CDR2 SVGAGI come from the germline V gene. This CDR3 comprises 13 residues. V was pared by 2 bases and J by 5 bases, with 9 bases between. PCR was performed using 60 Vbeta and 13 Jbeta primers. Per the study methods: In a later analysis, approximately 73 million unique TCR beta chains included roughly 11 million shared by two or more donors. Some clones are missing from TCRdb's copy, which holds only in-frame ones; the method was immunoSEQ multiplex PCR. The V and J calls and clone size come from that table; D and trimming were worked out from the DNA. The repertoire has approximately 180,000 clones, 70% to 85% of them found once; the top ten carry roughly 1.4%.

Sequenced material: PBMCs. This chain uses TRBV6-5 with TRBJ1-1; D remains ambiguous. The receptor was isolated from a woman under 40 in good health and CMV-seropositive. The CDR3 spells CASSYPSGTEAFF. The DNA for the CDR3 is TGTGCCAGCAGTTACCCCTCGGGAACTGAAGCTTTCTTT.